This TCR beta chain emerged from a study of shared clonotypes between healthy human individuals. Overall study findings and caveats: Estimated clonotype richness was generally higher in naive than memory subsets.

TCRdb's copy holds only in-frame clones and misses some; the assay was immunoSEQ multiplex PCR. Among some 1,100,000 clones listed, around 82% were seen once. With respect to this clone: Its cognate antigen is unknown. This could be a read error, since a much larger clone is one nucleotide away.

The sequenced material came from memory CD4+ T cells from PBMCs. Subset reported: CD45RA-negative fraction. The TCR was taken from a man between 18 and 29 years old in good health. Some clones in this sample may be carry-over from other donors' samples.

Written as DNA, the CDR3 is TGTGCCAGCAGCCAGGGCTCCTACGAGCAGTACTTC. Translating it yields CASSQGSYEQYF. The chain employs TRBV5-6 and TRBJ2-7; D possibly corresponds to TRBD1 (5 bases). Germline V lookup: CDR1 SGHDT, CDR2 YYEEEE. There are 12 residues in the CDR3. The ends were cut back, 4 bases at V and 0 bases at J, with 5 bases in the middle.